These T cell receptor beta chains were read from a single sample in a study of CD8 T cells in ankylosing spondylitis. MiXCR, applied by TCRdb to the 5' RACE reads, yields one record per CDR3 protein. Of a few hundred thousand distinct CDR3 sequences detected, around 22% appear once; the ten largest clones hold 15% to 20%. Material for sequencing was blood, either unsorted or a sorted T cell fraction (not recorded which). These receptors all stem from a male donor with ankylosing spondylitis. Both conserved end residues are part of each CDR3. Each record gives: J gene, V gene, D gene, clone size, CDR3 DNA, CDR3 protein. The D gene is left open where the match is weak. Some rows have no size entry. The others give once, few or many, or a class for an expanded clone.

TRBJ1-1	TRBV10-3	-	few	TGTGCCATCAGTGAGTCACCCCAGGGAGCCGGGGGTGAAGCTTTCTTT	CAISESPQGAGGEAFF
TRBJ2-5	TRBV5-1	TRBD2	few	TGCGCCAGCAGCTTTCGATTAGCGGGAGGGCCACTGGGTGAGACCCAGTACTTC	CASSFRLAGGPLGETQYF
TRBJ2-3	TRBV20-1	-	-	TGCAGTGCTGGAGGGTTCACAGATACGCAGTATTTT	CSAGGFTDTQYF
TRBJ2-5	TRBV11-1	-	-	TGTGCCAGCAGCTTTCTCGCGGGATACGGCGAGACCCAGTACTTC	CASSFLAGYGETQYF
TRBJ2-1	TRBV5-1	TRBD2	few	TGCGCCAGCCGGCCGGCGCTAGCGGGAACCACATCGGTGGGCTATGAGCAGTTCTTC	CASRPALAGTTSVGYEQFF
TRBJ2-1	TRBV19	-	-	TGTGCCAGTAGTAACTCCCCGTGGTACAATGAGCAGTTCTTC	CASSNSPWYNEQFF
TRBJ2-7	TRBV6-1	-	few	TGTGCCAGCAGAAACCAGGACGGAGCCTACGAGCAGTACTTC	CASRNQDGAYEQYF
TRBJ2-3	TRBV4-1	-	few	TGCGCCAGCAGCCAAGTACGAGTCACAGATACGCAGTATTTT	CASSQVRVTDTQYF
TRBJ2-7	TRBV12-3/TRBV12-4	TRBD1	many	TGTGCCAGCAGTTTAGGGACAGGCCTCTCCTACGAGCAGTACTTC	CASSLGTGLSYEQYF
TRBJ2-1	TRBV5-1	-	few	TGCGCCAGCAGCTCGCGCAGGACAAAGGCCAATGAGCAGTTCTTC	CASSSRRTKANEQFF
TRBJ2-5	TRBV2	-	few	TGTGCCAGCAGTGATGGGTTGGGAGAGACCCAGTACTTC	CASSDGLGETQYF
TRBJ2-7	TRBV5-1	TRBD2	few	TGCGCCAGCAGCTTGGAGGCGGGAGGAGCCTCCTACGAGCAGTACTTC	CASSLEAGGASYEQYF
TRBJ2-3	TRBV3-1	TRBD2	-	TGTGCCAGCAGCCAAGATATCATAGCGGGAGGCCCGGATACGCAGTATTTT	CASSQDIIAGGPDTQYF
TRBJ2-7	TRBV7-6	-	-	TGTGCCAGCAGCTTAGGGGTCAGAGGGGCCTCCTACGAGCAGTACTTC	CASSLGVRGASYEQYF
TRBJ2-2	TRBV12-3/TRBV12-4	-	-	TGTGCCAGCAGCCCCGCGCGAGGGATAGGGCACACCGGGGAGCTGTTTTTT	CASSPARGIGHTGELFF
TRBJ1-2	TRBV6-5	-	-	TGTGCCAGCAGTTACTCGGGTGGGAGTGGGGGCGACTATGGCTACACCTTC	CASSYSGGSGGDYGYTF
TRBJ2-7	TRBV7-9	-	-	TGTGCCAGCAGCTTAGGTCCTCCGTCCGAATCCTACGAGCAGTACTTC	CASSLGPPSESYEQYF
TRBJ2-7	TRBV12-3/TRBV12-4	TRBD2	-	TGTGCCAGCAGTGTTCTAGCGGGAGATTACGAGCAGTACTTC	CASSVLAGDYEQYF
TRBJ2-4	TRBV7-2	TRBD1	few	TGTGCCAGCAGCCAAGACAGGGGGCTTGAGAACATTCAGTACTTC	CASSQDRGLENIQYF
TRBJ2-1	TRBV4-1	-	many	TGCGCCAGCAGCCAAGTAGGGCGGTACAATGAGCAGTTCTTC	CASSQVGRYNEQFF
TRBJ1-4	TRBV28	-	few	TGTGCCAGCAGTGTTCCAGGTCCAACTAATGAAAAACTGTTTTTT	CASSVPGPTNEKLFF
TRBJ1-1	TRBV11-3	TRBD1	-	TGTGCCAGCAGCTTAGAAGGGGGCGGTGGGACTGAAGCTTTCTTT	CASSLEGGGGTEAFF
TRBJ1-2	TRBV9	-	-	TGTGCCAGCAGCGTAGGAGGCAGGGGACTGAGTGGCTACACCTTC	CASSVGGRGLSGYTF
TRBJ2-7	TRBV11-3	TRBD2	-	TGTGCCAGCAGCACAAGACTAGCGCACTCCTACGAGCAGTACTTC	CASSTRLAHSYEQYF
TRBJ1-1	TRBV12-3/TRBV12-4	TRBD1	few	TGTGCCAGCAGTTTTCAGGGGGCGCGGAACACTGAAGCTTTCTTT	CASSFQGARNTEAFF
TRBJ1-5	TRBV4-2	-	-	TGTGCCAGCAGCCCCGAGGCAGCCAGGCCCCAGCATTTT	CASSPEAARPQHF
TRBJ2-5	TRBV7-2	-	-	TGTGCCAGCAGCTTAACCCCCCTGGCGAGCGTGGAGACCCAGTACTTC	CASSLTPLASVETQYF
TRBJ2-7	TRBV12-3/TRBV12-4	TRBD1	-	TGTGCCAGCAGCTCAGCCGGGACAGGGTCCTACGAGCAGTACTTC	CASSSAGTGSYEQYF
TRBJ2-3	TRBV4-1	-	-	TGCGCCAGCAGCCAAGAAGGCAGCGGCACAGATACGCAGTATTTT	CASSQEGSGTDTQYF
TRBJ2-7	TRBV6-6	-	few	TGTGCCAGCAGTTATCGGGCGGTCGAGCAGTACTTC	CASSYRAVEQYF
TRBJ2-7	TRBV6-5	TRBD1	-	TGTGCCAGCAGTTACACCGGGACAGGGAACGAGCAGTACTTC	CASSYTGTGNEQYF
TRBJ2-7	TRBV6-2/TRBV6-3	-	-	TGTGCCAGCAGAAGCTACGGGGACGGGGACTACGAGCAGTACTTC	CASRSYGDGDYEQYF
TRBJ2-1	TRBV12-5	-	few	TGTGCTAGTGGTTTGTTTGGCAATGAGCAGTTCTTC	CASGLFGNEQFF
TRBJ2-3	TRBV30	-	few	TGTGCCTGGATGGTCGGCGGAGATACGCAGTATTTT	CAWMVGGDTQYF
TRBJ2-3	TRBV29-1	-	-	TGCAGCGTTGGCACTAGGCACAGCACAGATACGCAGTATTTT	CSVGTRHSTDTQYF
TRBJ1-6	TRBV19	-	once	TGTGCCAGTAGTAGGACGTTCGATTCACCCCTCCACTTT	CASSRTFDSPLHF
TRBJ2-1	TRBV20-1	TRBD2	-	TGCAGTGCTCCCAATGGTTTTACGGGAGGTGAGCAGTTCTTC	CSAPNGFTGGEQFF
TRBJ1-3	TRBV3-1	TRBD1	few	TGTGCCAGCAGCCCCACAGGGGCTGGAAACACCATATATTTT	CASSPTGAGNTIYF
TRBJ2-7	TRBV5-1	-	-	TGCGCCAGCAGCTTGGCCCCGGGTCCATTTTCCAACGGCGAGCAGTACTTC	CASSLAPGPFSNGEQYF
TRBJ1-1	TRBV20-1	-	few	TGCAGTTTCTGGGATCCGAACACTGAAGCTTTCTTT	CSFWDPNTEAFF
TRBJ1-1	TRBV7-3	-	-	TGTGCCAGCAGCCCAATCGGCCTGAACACTGAAGCTTTCTTT	CASSPIGLNTEAFF
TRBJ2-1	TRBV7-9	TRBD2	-	TGTGCCAGCAGCCCCCGACTAGCGACGTACAATGAGCAGTTCTTC	CASSPRLATYNEQFF
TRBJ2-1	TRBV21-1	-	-	TGTGCCAGCAGCAAAGTTGGTCTTACAATCGGTGAGCAGTTCTTC	CASSKVGLTIGEQFF
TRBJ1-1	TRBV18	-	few	TGTGCCAGCTCACCTCTTCCGGGTTCGGCCATGAACACTGAAGCTTTCTTT	CASSPLPGSAMNTEAFF
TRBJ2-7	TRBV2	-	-	TGTGCCAGCAGTGACAGTACAAGCTCCTACGAGCAGTACTTC	CASSDSTSSYEQYF
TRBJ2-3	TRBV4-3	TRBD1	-	TGCGCCAGCAGCCGGGGACAGGGAGGAGATACGCAGTATTTT	CASSRGQGGDTQYF
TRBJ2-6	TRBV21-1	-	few	TGTGCCTCCCGGGCTTCCTCTGGGGCCAACGTCCTGACTTTC	CASRASSGANVLTF
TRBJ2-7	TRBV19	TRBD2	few	TGTGCCAGTATGAAGACTAGCGGGAGTCGGTCTTACGAGCAGTACTTC	CASMKTSGSRSYEQYF
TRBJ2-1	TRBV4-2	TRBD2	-	TGTGCCAGCAGCCAAGGGGTGCGGGGGAGCTCCTACAATGAGCAGTTCTTC	CASSQGVRGSSYNEQFF
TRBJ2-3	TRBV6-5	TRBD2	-	TGTGCCAGCAGTTTCACCGGGACTAGCGGCCTCAGCACAGATACGCAGTATTTT	CASSFTGTSGLSTDTQYF
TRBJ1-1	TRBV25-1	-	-	TGTGCCAGCAGTTCAAATGCGGGGCTTGAAGCTTTCTTT	CASSSNAGLEAFF